The rows below give T cell receptor beta chains drawn from one sample of a study of CD8 T cells in Susac syndrome. TCRdb reanalysed the immunoSEQ multiplex PCR reads using MiXCR and keeps one entry per CDR3 protein. The top ten clones hold roughly 0.31% of a sample with under 95,000 distinct CDR3 sequences, about 95% of them seen once. Sequencing was carried out using CD4+ T cells from PBMCs. The receptors were gathered from a human donor with Susac syndrome. Both conserved end residues are part of each CDR3. The D gene is left open where the match is weak. Not all rows give a size; the values are once, few, many and, for expanded clones, a class.

>TRBJ1-2|.|once|TRBV30
CAWSVRTLTYGYTF
TGTGCCTGGAGTGTACGGACCTTAACCTATGGCTACACCTTC
>TRBJ1-5|TRBD1|.|TRBV2
CASSGTGGSQPQHF
TGTGCCAGCAGTGGGACAGGGGGAAGTCAGCCCCAGCATTTT
>TRBJ2-7|TRBD1|.|TRBV7-6
CASSLGRGQDSPLQYF
TGTGCCAGCAGCTTAGGGAGGGGACAGGATAGCCCCCTGCAGTACTTC
>TRBJ1-2|.|.|TRBV29-1
CSVEPLQGYGYTF
TGCAGCGTTGAACCCCTGCAGGGCTATGGCTACACCTTC
>TRBJ1-2|.|.|TRBV20-1
CSARGTYGYTF
TGCAGTGCTAGGGGGACCTATGGCTACACCTTC
>TRBJ2-3|TRBD2|.|TRBV4-1
CASSQSGAPTDTQYF
TGCGCCAGCAGCCAGAGCGGGGCCCCCACAGATACGCAGTATTTT
>TRBJ1-2|.|.|TRBV5-1
CASSLEGGIGYTF
TGCGCCAGCAGCTTGGAAGGGGGGATCGGCTACACCTTC
>TRBJ2-1|.|.|TRBV6-5
CASSYSSSYNEQFF
TGTGCCAGCAGTTACTCTAGCTCCTACAATGAGCAGTTCTTC
>TRBJ2-5|TRBD2|.|TRBV5-1
CASSFRLARGETQYF
TGCGCCAGCAGCTTCCGACTAGCCCGTGGGGAGACCCAGTACTTC
>TRBJ1-2|.|.|TRBV20-1
CSARDRTANGYTF
TGCAGTGCTAGAGATCGGACGGCAAATGGCTACACCTTC
>TRBJ2-2|.|.|TRBV9
CASSVGGPTGELFF
TGTGCCAGCAGCGTAGGAGGACCGACCGGGGAGCTGTTTTTT
>TRBJ1-1|.|once|TRBV29-1
CSACLGGLYTEAFF
TGCAGCGCCTGCCTTGGGGGGTTATACACTGAAGCTTTCTTT
>TRBJ2-3|TRBD2|.|TRBV6-5
CASSWGRADTQYF
TGTGCCAGCAGTTGGGGGAGGGCAGATACGCAGTATTTT
>TRBJ1-1|.|.|TRBV19
CASIGVPITEAFF
TGTGCCAGTATTGGGGTGCCAATCACTGAAGCTTTCTTT
>TRBJ2-4|.|.|TRBV29-1
CSGLAKNIQYF
TGCAGCGGGCTAGCCAAAAACATTCAGTACTTC
>TRBJ1-2|.|.|TRBV12-3/TRBV12-4
CASSLKANYGYTF
TGTGCCAGCAGTTTAAAAGCTAACTATGGCTACACCTTC
>TRBJ2-3|.|.|TRBV3-1
CASSFRYTQYF
TGTGCCAGCAGCTTCAGGTATACGCAGTATTTT
>TRBJ1-4|.|.|TRBV2
CASSVQGSTNEKLFF
TGTGCCAGCAGTGTTCAGGGATCGACTAATGAAAAACTGTTTTTT
>TRBJ2-3|TRBD2|.|TRBV13
CASSQYGTSGSTDTQYF
TGTGCCAGCAGTCAATACGGGACTAGCGGGAGCACAGATACGCAGTATTTT
>TRBJ1-1|.|once|TRBV14
CASQDRHTEAFF
TGTGCCAGTCAGGACAGACACACTGAAGCTTTCTTT
>TRBJ2-5|TRBD2|.|TRBV20-1
CSARVLRAGEETQYF
TGCAGTGCTAGAGTTCTGAGAGCGGGGGAGGAGACCCAGTACTTC
>TRBJ2-5|TRBD2|.|TRBV4-1
CASSPLDQAGGQKETQYF
TGCGCCAGCAGCCCGCTAGACCAAGCGGGGGGGCAGAAAGAGACCCAGTACTTC
>TRBJ2-7|TRBD1|.|TRBV6-1
CASSPTGEIYEQYF
TGTGCCAGCAGTCCTACAGGGGAAATCTACGAGCAGTACTTC
>TRBJ1-6|TRBD1|.|TRBV4-3
CASSQTTGNSPLHF
TGCGCCAGCAGCCAGACGACAGGGAATTCACCCCTCCACTTT
>TRBJ2-3|.|.|TRBV7-2
CASSLGEHTQYF
TGTGCCAGCAGCTTAGGGGAGCATACGCAGTATTTT
>TRBJ2-3|.|.|TRBV7-2
CASILSLPAADTQYF
TGTGCCAGCATCCTCTCACTACCCGCGGCAGATACGCAGTATTTT
>TRBJ2-5|.|.|TRBV6-2/TRBV6-3
CASSYSGQFQETQYF
TGTGCCAGCAGTTACTCTGGACAGTTCCAAGAGACCCAGTACTTC
>TRBJ1-6|.|.|TRBV6-6
CASSYSGQAGSPLHF
TGTGCCAGCAGTTACTCCGGTCAGGCGGGTTCACCCCTCCACTTT
>TRBJ2-7|.|.|TRBV30
CAWSHGGMTYEQYF
TGTGCCTGGAGTCATGGAGGGATGACCTACGAGCAGTACTTC
>TRBJ2-1|.|.|TRBV29-1
CSTPARNEQFF
TGCAGCACCCCAGCGCGCAATGAGCAGTTCTTC
>TRBJ2-7|.|.|TRBV7-8
CASSLGLEQYF
TGTGCCAGCAGCTTAGGTCTAGAGCAGTACTTC
>TRBJ2-5|.|.|TRBV11-2
CASSATGGEETQYF
TGTGCCAGCAGCGCAACAGGGGGGGAAGAGACCCAGTACTTC
>TRBJ1-1|.|.|TRBV4-3
CASFWPREERGPEAFF
TGCGCCAGCTTCTGGCCTCGAGAAGAAAGAGGGCCTGAAGCTTTCTTT
>TRBJ2-2|TRBD1|.|TRBV29-1
CSVGTGAGELFF
TGCAGCGTTGGTACAGGGGCCGGGGAGCTGTTTTTT
>TRBJ2-2|TRBD2|.|TRBV15
CATSSSGRGGAGGELFF
TGTGCCACCAGCAGCTCCGGTCGCGGGGGGGCCGGCGGGGAGCTGTTTTTT
>TRBJ1-1|TRBD1|.|TRBV20-1
CSAKRTGDNTEAFF
TGCAGTGCTAAAAGGACAGGGGACAACACTGAAGCTTTCTTT
>TRBJ2-3|TRBD1|.|TRBV2
CASSRQGASTDTQYF
TGTGCCAGCAGTCGACAGGGGGCTAGCACAGATACGCAGTATTTT
>TRBJ2-1|TRBD2|.|TRBV4-1
CASSFRLAGSPEQFF
TGCGCCAGCAGCTTCCGACTAGCGGGGTCGCCTGAGCAGTTCTTC
>TRBJ1-6|.|.|TRBV27
CASSFDSPVAYNSPLHF
TGTGCCAGCAGTTTCGACTCCCCGGTCGCCTATAATTCACCCCTCCACTTT
>TRBJ1-1|TRBD1|.|TRBV6-5
CASRDRGTAEAFF
TGTGCCAGCAGGGACAGGGGTACCGCTGAAGCTTTCTTT
>TRBJ2-6|.|.|TRBV5-1
CASSTLTGSSGANVLTF
TGCGCCAGCAGCACACTGACAGGTTCCTCTGGGGCCAACGTCCTGACTTTC
>TRBJ1-2|.|.|TRBV20-1
CSAREWTVTNYGYTF
TGCAGTGCTAGAGAGTGGACAGTGACTAACTATGGCTACACCTTC
>TRBJ2-7|.|.|TRBV15
CATSRALVSDYEQYF
TGTGCCACCAGCCGAGCCTTAGTGAGTGACTACGAGCAGTACTTC